This TCR beta chain was identified during a study of OX40 agonist ivuxolimab in advanced cancers. Study-level background: Participants averaged approximately 65 years of age (range about 23 to 79) and were 75% to 90% male.

Findings and limits, study-wide: Some nonresponders also had low normalized T-cell clonal expansion.

TCRdb's copy holds only in-frame clones and misses some; the assay was immunoSEQ multiplex PCR. The data contain about 69,000 clones, over 60% of them singletons. Trimming shortened V by 3 bases and J by 0 bases, and 12 bases separated the two germline ends. Per the germline V gene, CDR1 is MNHEY and CDR2 is SMNVEV (reference sequence). This CDR3 region has 15 residues. Concerning this clone itself: Its antigen remains unknown.

The chain employs TRBV27 and TRBJ2-7, with a weak D call TRBD1 (6 bases). The TCR sequence derives from an adult with an advanced solid tumor such as melanoma, head and neck, liver or kidney cancer. The input for sequencing was CD4+ or CD8+ T cells sorted from blood, taken in a trial of the OX40 agonist ivuxolimab. CDR3 loop: CASSFTGTGSYEQYF. The CDR3 nucleotides are TGTGCCAGCAGTTTCACAGGGACCGGCTCCTACGAGCAGTACTTC.